This record concerns one T cell receptor beta chain sequence. What it binds is not known. This entry is derived from a study of identical twins. Study-level results: Insertions were reduced in abundant cord blood beta clonotypes but not in memory repertoires. A partial confounding effect on zero-insertion analyses could come from invariant MAIT and iNKT cells.

Healthy Caucasians supplied all donations. A universal primer binding site was introduced by template switching. The final cDNA contained unique molecular identifiers. TCRdb processed the 5' RACE reads anew with MiXCR; each CDR3 protein has one entry. The sample contains approximately 240,000 distinct CDR3 sequences, over 12% of which appear only once. Sequencing used memory (CD45RO+) T cells sorted from blood. The clonotype comes from a woman younger than 30 in good health.

The CDR3 reads CASRTQSSEKLFF. As DNA, the CDR3 is TGTGCCAGCAGAACACAGAGTAGTGAAAAACTGTTTTTT. This sequence joins TRBV6-1 and TRBJ1-4; D gene ambiguous. From germline, CDR1 is MNHNS and CDR2 SASEGT. Trimming removed 6 bases from V and 7 bases from J, with 12 bases in between. This CDR3 spans 13 amino acids.